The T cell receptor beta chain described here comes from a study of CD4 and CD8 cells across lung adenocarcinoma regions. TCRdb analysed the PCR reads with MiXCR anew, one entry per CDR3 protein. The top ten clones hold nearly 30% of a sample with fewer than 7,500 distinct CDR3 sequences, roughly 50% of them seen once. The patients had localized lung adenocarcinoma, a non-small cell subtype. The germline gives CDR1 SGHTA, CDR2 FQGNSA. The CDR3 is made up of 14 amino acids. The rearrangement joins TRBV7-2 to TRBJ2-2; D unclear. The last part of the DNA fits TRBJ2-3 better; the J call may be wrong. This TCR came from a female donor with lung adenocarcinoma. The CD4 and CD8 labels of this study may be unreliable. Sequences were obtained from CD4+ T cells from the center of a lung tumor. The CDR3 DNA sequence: TGTGCCAGCAGCTTAGACTATAACACCGAGAAGCAGTATTTT. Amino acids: CASSLDYNTEKQYF.